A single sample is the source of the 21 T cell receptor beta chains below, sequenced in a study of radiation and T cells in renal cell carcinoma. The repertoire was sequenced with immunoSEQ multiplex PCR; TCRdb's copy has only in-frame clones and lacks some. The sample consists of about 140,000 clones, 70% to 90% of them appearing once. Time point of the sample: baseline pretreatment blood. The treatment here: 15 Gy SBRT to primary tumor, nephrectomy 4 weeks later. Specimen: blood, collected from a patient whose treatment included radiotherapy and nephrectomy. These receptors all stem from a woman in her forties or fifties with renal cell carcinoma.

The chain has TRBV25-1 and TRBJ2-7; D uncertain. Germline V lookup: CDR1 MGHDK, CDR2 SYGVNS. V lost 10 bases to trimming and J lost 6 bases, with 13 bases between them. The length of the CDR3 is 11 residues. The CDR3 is CATATWFEQYF. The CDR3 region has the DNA TGTGCCACCGCCACCTGGTTCGAGCAGTACTTC.

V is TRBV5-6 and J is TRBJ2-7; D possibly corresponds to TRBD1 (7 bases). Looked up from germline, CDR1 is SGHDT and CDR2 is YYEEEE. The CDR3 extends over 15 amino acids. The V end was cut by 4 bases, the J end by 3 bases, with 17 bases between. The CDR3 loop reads CASSRQGKRVYEQYF. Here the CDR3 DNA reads TGTGCCAGCAGCCGACAGGGAAAGCGGGTCTACGAGCAGTACTTC.

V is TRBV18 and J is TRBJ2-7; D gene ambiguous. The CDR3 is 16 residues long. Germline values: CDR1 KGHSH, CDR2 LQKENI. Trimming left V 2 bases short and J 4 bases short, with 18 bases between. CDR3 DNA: TGTGCCAGCTCACCAGGGTCTTTAGGGATTGAGTACGAGCAGTACTTC. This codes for CASSPGSLGIEYEQYF.

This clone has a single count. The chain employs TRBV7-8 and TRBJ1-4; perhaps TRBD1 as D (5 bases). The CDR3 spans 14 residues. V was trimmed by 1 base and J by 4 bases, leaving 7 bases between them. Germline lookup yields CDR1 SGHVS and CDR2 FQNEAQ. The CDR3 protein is CASSLGQYNEKLFF. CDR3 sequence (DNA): TGTGCCAGCAGCTTAGGACAGTATAATGAAAAACTGTTTTTT.

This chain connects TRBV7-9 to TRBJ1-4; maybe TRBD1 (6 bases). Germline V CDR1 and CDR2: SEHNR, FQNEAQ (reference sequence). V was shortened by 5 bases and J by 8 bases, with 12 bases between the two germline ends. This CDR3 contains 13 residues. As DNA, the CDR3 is TGTGCCAGCAGCCCAGGGGTTGGAGAAAAACTGTTTTTT. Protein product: CASSPGVGEKLFF.

In DNA form, the CDR3 reads TGTGCCAGCAAACACGCACCAGATACGCAGTATTTT. It translates to CASKHAPDTQYF. This chain joins TRBV5-8 and TRBJ2-3; the D is unclear. CDR1 is SGHTS, CDR2 YDEGEE, per germline. CDR3 size: 12 residues. The V end was cut by 6 bases, the J end by 4 bases, with 9 bases between.

Here the CDR3 reads CAWTLDEYYGYTF. DNA of the CDR3: TGTGCCTGGACCCTGGACGAATACTATGGCTACACCTTC. J is TRBJ1-2 and V is TRBV30; D is ambiguous. V shed 4 bases and J shed 3 bases, with 12 bases lying between them. CDR3 length equals 13 residues. Germline CDR1 reads GTSNPN; CDR2 reads SVGIG (reference sequence).

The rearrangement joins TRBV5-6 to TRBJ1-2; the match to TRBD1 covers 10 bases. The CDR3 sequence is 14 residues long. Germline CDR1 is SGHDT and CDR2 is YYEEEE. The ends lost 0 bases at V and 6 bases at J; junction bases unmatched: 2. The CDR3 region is CASSLGDRGHGYTF. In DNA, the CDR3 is TGTGCCAGCAGCTTGGGTGACAGGGGGCATGGCTACACCTTC.

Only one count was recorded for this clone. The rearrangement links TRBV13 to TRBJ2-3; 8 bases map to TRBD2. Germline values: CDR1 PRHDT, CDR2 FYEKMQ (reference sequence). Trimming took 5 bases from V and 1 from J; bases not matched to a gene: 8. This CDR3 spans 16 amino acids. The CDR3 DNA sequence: TGTGCCAGCAGCGTAGAAGCGGGGGAACGCACAGATACGCAGTATTTT. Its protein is CASSVEAGERTDTQYF.

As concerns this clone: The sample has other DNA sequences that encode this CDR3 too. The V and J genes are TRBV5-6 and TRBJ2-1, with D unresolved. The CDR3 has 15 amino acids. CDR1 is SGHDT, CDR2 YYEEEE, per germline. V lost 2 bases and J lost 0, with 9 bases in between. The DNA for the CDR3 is TGTGCCAGCAGCTTTGATTACAGCTCCTACAATGAGCAGTTCTTC. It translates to CASSFDYSSYNEQFF.

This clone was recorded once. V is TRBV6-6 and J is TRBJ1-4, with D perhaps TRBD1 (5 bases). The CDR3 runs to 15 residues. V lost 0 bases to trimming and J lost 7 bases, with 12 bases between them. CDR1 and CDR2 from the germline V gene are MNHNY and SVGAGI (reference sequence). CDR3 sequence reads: CASSYSKGLGEKLFF. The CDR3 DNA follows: TGTGCCAGCAGTTACTCGAAGGGGTTAGGTGAAAAACTGTTTTTT.

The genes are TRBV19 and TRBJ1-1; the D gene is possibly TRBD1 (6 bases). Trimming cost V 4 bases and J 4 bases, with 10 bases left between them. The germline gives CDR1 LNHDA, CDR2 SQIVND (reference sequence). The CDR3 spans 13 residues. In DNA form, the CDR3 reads TGTGCCAGTAGTACACAGGGAGCCACTGAAGCTTTCTTT. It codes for CASSTQGATEAFF. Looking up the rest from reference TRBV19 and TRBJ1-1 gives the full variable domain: DGGITQSPKYLFRKEGQNVTLSCEQNLNHDAMYWYRQDPGQGLRLIYYSQIVNDFQKGDIAEGYSVSREKKESFPLTVTSAQKNPTAFYLCASSTQGATEAFFGQGTRLTVV.

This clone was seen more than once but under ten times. The CDR3 reads CASSQLAGVDTGELFF. The CDR3 DNA reads TGTGCCAGCAGCCAATTGGCGGGAGTTGACACCGGGGAGCTGTTTTTT. V and J are TRBV4-2 and TRBJ2-2; 7 nucleotides line up with TRBD2. V lost 2 bases, J lost 3 bases, and 6 bases stayed unmatched. The CDR3 covers 16 residues. Germline V CDR1 and CDR2: LGHNA, YNFKEQ.

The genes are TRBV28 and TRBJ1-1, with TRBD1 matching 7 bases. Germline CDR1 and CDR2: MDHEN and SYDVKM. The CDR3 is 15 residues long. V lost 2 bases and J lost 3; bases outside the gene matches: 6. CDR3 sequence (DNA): TGTGCCAGCAGTTTAGCCTCCACAGGGGACACTGAAGCTTTCTTT. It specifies CASSLASTGDTEAFF.

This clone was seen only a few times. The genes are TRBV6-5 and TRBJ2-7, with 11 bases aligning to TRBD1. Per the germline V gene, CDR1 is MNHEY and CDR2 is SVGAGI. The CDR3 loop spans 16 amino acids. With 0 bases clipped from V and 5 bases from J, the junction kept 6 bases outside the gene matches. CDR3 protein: CASSYSMGQGVNEQYF. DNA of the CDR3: TGTGCCAGCAGTTACTCGATGGGACAGGGGGTGAACGAGCAGTACTTC.

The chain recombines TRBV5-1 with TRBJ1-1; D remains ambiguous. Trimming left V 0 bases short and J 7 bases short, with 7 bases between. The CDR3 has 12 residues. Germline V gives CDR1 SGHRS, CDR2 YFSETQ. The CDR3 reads CASSLDDIEAFF. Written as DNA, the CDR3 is TGCGCCAGCAGCTTGGATGACATTGAAGCTTTCTTT.

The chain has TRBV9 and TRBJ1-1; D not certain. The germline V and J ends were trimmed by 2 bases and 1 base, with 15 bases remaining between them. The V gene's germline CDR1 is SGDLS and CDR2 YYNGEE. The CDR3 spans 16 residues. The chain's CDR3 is CASSVGSLETNTEAFF. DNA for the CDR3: TGTGCCAGCAGCGTTGGCAGCCTCGAGACGAACACTGAAGCTTTCTTT.

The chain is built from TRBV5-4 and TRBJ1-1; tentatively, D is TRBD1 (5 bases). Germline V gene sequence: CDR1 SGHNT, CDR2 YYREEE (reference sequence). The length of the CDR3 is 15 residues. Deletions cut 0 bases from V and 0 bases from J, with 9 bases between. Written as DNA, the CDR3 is TGTGCCAGCAGCTTGGATATGGACATGAACACTGAAGCTTTCTTT. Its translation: CASSLDMDMNTEAFF. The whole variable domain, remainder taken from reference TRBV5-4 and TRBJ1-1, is ETGVTQSPTHLIKTRGQQVTLRCSSQSGHNTVSWYQQALGQGPQFIFQYYREEENGRGNFPPRFSGLQFPNYSSELNVNALELDDSALYLCASSLDMDMNTEAFFGQGTRLTVV.

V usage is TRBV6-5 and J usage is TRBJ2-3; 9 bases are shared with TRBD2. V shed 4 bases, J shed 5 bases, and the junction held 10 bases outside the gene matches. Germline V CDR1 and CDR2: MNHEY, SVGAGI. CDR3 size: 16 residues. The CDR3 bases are TGTGCCAGCAGTTCGCGCTTAGCGGGAGATCGAGATACGCAGTATTTT. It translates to CASSSRLAGDRDTQYF.

The CDR3 DNA reads as TGTGCCAGCAGCCCGTTGAGGGATCAGCCCCAGCATTTT. It encodes CASSPLRDQPQHF. The gene calls are TRBV7-2 and TRBJ1-5, with no clear D. CDR1 and CDR2 (germline): SGHTA, FQGNSA. Trimming removed 5 bases from V and 5 bases from J, with 10 bases in between. This CDR3 is 13 amino acids long.

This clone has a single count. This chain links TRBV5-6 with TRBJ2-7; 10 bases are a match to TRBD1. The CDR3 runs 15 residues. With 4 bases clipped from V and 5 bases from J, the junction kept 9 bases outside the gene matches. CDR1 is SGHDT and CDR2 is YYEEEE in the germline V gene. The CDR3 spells CASSPGTGARDEQYF. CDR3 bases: TGTGCCAGCAGCCCCGGGACAGGGGCCCGGGACGAGCAGTACTTC.